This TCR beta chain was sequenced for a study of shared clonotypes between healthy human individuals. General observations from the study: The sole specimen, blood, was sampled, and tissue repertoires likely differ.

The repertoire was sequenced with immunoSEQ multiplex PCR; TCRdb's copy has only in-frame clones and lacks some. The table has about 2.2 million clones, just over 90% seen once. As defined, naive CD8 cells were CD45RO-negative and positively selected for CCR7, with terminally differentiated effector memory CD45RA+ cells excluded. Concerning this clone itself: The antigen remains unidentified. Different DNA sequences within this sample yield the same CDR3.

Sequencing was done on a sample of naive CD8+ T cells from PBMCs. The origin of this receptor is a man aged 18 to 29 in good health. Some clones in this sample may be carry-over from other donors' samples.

DNA of the CDR3: TGTGCCAGCAGTCCAAAACAAGGTGGCTACGAGCAGTACTTC. Translated: CASSPKQGGYEQYF. J is TRBJ2-7 and V is TRBV27; D unresolved. Trimming removed 5 bases at V and 3 bases at J, with 14 bases between. CDR1 and CDR2 (germline): MNHEY, SMNVEV (reference sequence). The CDR3 consists of 14 residues.